The 6 T cell receptor beta chains presented below share a single source sample, sequenced in a study of cytomegalovirus exposure and HLA in healthy donors. The PCR ran on 60 Vbeta and 13 Jbeta primers. The repertoire was sequenced with immunoSEQ multiplex PCR; TCRdb's copy has only in-frame clones and lacks some. This table holds about 140,000 clones, 61% found once. The sequenced sample was PBMCs. The receptor set was obtained from a male donor in good health and CMV-seronegative.

This clone was counted between two and nine times. The chain joins TRBV4-3 to TRBJ2-7, with D possibly TRBD2 on 6 matching bases. V lost 0 bases and J lost 6, with 24 bases in between. Looked up from germline, CDR1 is LGHNA and CDR2 is YSLEER. This CDR3 region has 18 residues. The CDR3 bases are TGCGCCAGCAGCCAAGAGATGGACGTAACGTCAGGAGGGTTCGAGCAGTACTTC. Protein sequence: CASSQEMDVTSGGFEQYF.

V is TRBV9 and J is TRBJ2-7, with TRBD2 matching over 10 bases. The trim removed 0 bases at V and 3 bases at J, leaving 3 bases unmatched. The germline V gene encodes CDR1 SGDLS and CDR2 YYNGEE. The length of the CDR3 is 15 residues. The chain's CDR3 is CASSVEASGGYEQYF. CDR3 DNA: TGTGCCAGCAGCGTAGAAGCTAGCGGGGGCTACGAGCAGTACTTC.

This clone rates as medium-sized. This chain joins TRBV19 and TRBJ1-5; tentative D call: TRBD1 (5 bases). The CDR3 contains 15 residues. The V end lost 5 bases, the J end lost 1 base, and 12 bases lay between the germline ends. Germline V gene data show CDR1 as LNHDA and CDR2 as SQIVND (reference sequence). DNA for the CDR3: TGTGCCAGTAGTTTACAGGTTTCCAGCAATCAGCCCCAGCATTTT. This codes for CASSLQVSSNQPQHF. The whole variable domain, filled in from reference TRBV19 and TRBJ1-5, reads DGGITQSPKYLFRKEGQNVTLSCEQNLNHDAMYWYRQDPGQGLRLIYYSQIVNDFQKGDIAEGYSVSREKKESFPLTVTSAQKNPTAFYLCASSLQVSSNQPQHFGDGTRLSIL.

This chain connects TRBV2 to TRBJ2-1; D is possibly TRBD2 (6 bases). V was shortened by 2 bases and J by 5 bases, with 13 bases between the two germline ends. CDR1 SNHLY and CDR2 FYNNEI come from the germline V gene. The CDR3 totals 15 residues. In DNA form, the CDR3 reads TGTGCCAGCAGTGAAATCGGGGGACTTAACAATGAGCAGTTCTTC. The encoded protein is CASSEIGGLNNEQFF. The full variable domain, with the rest looked up from reference TRBV2 and TRBJ2-1, is EPEVTQTPSHQVTQMGQEVILRCVPISNHLYFYWYRQILGQKVEFLVSFYNNEISEKSEIFDDQFSVERPDGSNFTLKIRSTKLEDSAMYFCASSEIGGLNNEQFFGPGTRLTVL.

The count of this clone is one. The chain uses TRBV6-1 and TRBJ2-7, with a tentative D call TRBD2 (5 bases). With 2 bases removed from V and 7 bases from J, the gap between germline ends came to 18 bases. In germline, CDR1 is MNHNS, CDR2 SASEGT. The CDR3 sequence is 15 residues long. In nucleotides, the CDR3 is TGTGCCAGCAGTGAACCGGGGAGAGCCACTGAAGAGCAGTACTTC. Its protein product is CASSEPGRATEEQYF.

The chain uses TRBV7-8 and TRBJ1-1, with 7 bases that match TRBD1. This CDR3 contains 14 residues. Germline V gives CDR1 SGHVS, CDR2 FQNEAQ. The V segment lost 5 bases and the J segment 4 bases; nucleotides outside the gene matches: 7. The CDR3 loop is CASSRSGQATEAFF. The DNA for the CDR3 is TGTGCCAGCAGCCGTAGTGGACAGGCCACTGAAGCTTTCTTT.